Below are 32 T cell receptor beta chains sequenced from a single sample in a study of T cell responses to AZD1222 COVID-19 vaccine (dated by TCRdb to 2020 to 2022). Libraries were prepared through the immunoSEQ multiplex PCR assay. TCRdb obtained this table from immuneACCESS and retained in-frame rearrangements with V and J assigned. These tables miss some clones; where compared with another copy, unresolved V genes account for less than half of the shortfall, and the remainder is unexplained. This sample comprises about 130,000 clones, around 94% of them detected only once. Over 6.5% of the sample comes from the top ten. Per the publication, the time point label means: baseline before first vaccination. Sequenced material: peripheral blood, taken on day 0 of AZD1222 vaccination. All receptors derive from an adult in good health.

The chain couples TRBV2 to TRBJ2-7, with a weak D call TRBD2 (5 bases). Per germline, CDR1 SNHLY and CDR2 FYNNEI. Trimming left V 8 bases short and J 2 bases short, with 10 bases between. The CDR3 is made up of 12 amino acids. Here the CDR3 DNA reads TGTGCCAGCCTCGGGGTACCCTACGAGCAGTACTTC. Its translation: CASLGVPYEQYF.

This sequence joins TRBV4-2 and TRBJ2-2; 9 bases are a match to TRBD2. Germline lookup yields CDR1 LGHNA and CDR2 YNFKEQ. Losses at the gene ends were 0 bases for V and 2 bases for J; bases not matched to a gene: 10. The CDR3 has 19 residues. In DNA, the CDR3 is TGTGCCAGCAGCCAAGAAAGGGTGGCTAGCGGGGCTAACACCGGGGAGCTGTTTTTT. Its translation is CASSQERVASGANTGELFF.

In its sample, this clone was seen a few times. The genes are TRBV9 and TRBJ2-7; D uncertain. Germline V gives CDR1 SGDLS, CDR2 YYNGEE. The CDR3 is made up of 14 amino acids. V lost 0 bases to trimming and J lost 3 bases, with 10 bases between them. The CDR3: CASSVGGKNYEQYF. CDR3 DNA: TGTGCCAGCAGCGTAGGTGGCAAAAACTACGAGCAGTACTTC. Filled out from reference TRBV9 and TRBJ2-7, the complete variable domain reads DSGVTQTPKHLITATGQRVTLRCSPRSGDLSVYWYQQSLDQGLQFLIQYYNGEERAKGNILERFSAQQFPDLHSELNLSSLELGDSALYFCASSVGGKNYEQYFGPGTRLTVT.

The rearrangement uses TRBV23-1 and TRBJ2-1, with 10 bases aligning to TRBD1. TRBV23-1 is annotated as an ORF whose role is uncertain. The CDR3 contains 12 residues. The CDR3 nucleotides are TGCGCTCCCGGGACAGGGGTCGGTGAGCAGTTCTTC. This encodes CAPGTGVGEQFF.

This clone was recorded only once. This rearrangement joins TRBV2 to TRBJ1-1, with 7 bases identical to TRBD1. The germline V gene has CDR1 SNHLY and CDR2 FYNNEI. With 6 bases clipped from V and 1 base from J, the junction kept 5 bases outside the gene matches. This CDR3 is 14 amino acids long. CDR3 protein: CASSEGQPNTEAFF. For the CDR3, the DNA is TGTGCCAGCAGCGAGGGACAGCCGAACACTGAAGCTTTCTTT.

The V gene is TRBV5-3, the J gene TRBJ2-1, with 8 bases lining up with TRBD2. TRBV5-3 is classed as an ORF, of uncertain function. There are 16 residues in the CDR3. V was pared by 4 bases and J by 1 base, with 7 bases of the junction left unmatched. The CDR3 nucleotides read TGTGCCAGAAGCCCTGAACAGCGGGAGTCCTACAATGAGCAGTTCTTC. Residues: CARSPEQRESYNEQFF.

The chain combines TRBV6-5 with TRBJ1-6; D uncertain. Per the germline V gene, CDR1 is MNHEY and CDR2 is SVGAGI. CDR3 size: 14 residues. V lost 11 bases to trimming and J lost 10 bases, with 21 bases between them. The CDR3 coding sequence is TGTGCCCCTGTCTCGAGAGAGGATCGCTCACCCCTCCACTTT. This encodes CAPVSREDRSPLHF.

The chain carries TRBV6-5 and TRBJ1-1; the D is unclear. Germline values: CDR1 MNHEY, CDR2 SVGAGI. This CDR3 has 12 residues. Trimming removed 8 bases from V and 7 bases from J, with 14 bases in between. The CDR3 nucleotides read TGTGCCAGCCTTAACAAAGTTCATGAAGCTTTCTTT. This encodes CASLNKVHEAFF.

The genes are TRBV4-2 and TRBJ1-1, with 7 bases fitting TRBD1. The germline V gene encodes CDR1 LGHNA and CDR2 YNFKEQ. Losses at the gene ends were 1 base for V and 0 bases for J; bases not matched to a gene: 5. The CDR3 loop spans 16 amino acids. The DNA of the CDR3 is TGTGCCAGCAGCCAAGGGACAGGTCAGATGAACACTGAAGCTTTCTTT. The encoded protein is CASSQGTGQMNTEAFF.

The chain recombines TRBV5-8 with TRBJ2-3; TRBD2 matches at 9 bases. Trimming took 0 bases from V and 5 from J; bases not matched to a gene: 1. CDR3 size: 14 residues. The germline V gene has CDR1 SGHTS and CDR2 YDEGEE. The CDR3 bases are TGTGCCAGCAGCTTGGTACTAGCGGGAGATACGCAGTATTTT. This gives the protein CASSLVLAGDTQYF. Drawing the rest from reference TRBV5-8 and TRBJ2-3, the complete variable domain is EAGVTQSPTHLIKTRGQQATLRCSPISGHTSVYWYQQALGLGLQFLLWYDEGEERNRGNFPPRFSGRQFPNYSSELNVNALELEDSALYLCASSLVLAGDTQYFGPGTRLTVL.

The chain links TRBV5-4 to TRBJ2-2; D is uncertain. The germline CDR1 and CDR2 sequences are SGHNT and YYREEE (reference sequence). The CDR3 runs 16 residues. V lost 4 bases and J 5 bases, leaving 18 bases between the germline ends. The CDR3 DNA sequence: TGTGCCAGCAGCCGCATTTCAGCACGAGGTACCGGGGAGCTGTTTTTT. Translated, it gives CASSRISARGTGELFF.

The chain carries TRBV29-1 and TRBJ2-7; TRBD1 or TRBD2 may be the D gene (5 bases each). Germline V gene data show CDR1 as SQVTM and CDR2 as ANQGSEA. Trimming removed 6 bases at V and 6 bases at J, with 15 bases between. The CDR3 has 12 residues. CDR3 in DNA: TGCAGCGTGACCCAGGGCGGGCGCGAGCAGTACTTC. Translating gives CSVTQGGREQYF.

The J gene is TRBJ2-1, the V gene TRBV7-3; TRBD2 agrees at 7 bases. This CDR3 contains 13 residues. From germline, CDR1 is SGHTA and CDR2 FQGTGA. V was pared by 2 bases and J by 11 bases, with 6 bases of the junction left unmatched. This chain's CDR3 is CASSLGLAEQQFF. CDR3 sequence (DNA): TGTGCCAGCAGCTTAGGTCTAGCGGAGCAGCAGTTCTTC. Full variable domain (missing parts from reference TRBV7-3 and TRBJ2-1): GAGVSQTPSNKVTEKGKYVELRCDPISGHTALYWYRQSLGQGPEFLIYFQGTGAADDSGLPNDRFFAVRPEGSVSTLKIQRTERGDSAVYLCASSLGLAEQQFFGPGTRLTVL.

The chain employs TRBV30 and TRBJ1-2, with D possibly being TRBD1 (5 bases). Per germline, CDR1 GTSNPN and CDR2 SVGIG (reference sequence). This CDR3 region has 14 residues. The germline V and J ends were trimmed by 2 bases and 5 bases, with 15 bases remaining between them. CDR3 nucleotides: TGTGCCTGGAGTTTCTTCGGGACGGATTATGGCTACACCTTC. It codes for CAWSFFGTDYGYTF.

This chain's CDR3 is CASSQRGGQPQHF. CDR3 DNA sequence: TGTGCCAGCAGCCAACGGGGGGGGCAGCCCCAGCATTTT. The chain joins TRBV3-1 (or the pseudogene TRBV3-2) to TRBJ1-5; possible D gene TRBD1, 5 bases. Germline CDR1 and CDR2: LGHDT and YNNKEL (reference sequence). V dropped 2 bases and J dropped 7 bases, with 9 bases sitting between them. The CDR3 length is 13 residues.

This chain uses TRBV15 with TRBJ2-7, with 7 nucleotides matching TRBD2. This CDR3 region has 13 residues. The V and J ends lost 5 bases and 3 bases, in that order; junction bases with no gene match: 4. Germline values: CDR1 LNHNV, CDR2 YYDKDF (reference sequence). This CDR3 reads CATSRRGVYEQYF. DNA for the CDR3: TGTGCCACCAGCCGACGGGGGGTCTACGAGCAGTACTTC.

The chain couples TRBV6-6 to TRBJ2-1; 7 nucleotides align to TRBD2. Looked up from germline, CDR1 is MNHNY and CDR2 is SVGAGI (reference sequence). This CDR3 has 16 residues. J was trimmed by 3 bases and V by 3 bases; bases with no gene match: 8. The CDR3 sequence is CASSYGAGPYYNEQFF. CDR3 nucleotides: TGTGCCAGCAGTTATGGAGCGGGGCCTTACTACAATGAGCAGTTCTTC.

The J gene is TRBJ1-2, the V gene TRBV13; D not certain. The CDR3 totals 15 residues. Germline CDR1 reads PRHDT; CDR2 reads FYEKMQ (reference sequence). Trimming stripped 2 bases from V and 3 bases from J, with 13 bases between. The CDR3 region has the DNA TGTGCCAGCAGCTTACGGTCCGAAGCTTACTATGGCTACACCTTC. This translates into CASSLRSEAYYGYTF.

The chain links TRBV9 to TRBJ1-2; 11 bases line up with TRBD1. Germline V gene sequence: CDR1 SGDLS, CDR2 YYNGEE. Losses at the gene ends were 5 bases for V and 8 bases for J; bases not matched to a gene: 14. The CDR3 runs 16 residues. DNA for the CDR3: TGTGCCAGCAGGCCTCCCGGGACAGGGGGTTCGGGGGGCTACACCTTC. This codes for CASRPPGTGGSGGYTF.

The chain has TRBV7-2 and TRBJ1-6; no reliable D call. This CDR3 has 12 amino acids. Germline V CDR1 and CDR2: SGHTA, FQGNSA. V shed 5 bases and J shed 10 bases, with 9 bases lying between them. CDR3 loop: CASSRPRSPLHF. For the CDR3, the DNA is TGTGCCAGCAGCCGTCCCCGGTCACCCCTCCACTTT.

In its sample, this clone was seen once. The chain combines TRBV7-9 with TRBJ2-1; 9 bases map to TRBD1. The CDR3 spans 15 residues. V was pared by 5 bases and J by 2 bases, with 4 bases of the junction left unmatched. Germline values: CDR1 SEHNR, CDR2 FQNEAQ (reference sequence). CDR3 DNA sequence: TGTGCCAGCAGCCCGGGGACAGGGACCTACAATGAGCAGTTCTTC. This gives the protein CASSPGTGTYNEQFF. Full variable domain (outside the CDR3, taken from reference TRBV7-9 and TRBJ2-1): DTGVSQNPRHKITKRGQNVTFRCDPISEHNRLYWYRQTLGQGPEFLTYFQNEAQLEKSRLLSDRFSAERPKGSFSTLEIQRTEQGDSAMYLCASSPGTGTYNEQFFGPGTRLTVL.

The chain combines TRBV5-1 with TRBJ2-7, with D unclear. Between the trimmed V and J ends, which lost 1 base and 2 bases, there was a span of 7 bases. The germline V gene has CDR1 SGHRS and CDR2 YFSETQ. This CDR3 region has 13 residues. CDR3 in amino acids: CASSLLPAYEQYF. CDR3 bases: TGCGCCAGCAGCTTGCTCCCTGCCTACGAGCAGTACTTC.

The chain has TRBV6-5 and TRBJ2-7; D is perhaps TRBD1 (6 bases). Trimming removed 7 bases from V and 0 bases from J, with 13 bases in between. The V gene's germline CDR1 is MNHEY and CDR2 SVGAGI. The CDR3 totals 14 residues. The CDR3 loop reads CASTKTGSSYEQYF. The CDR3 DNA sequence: TGTGCCAGCACCAAAACAGGGAGCTCCTACGAGCAGTACTTC.

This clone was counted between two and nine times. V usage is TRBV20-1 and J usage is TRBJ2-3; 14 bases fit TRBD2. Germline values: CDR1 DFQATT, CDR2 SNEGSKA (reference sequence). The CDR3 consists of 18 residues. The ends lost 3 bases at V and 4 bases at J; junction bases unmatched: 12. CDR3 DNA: TGCAGTGCTAGTATAGGACTAGCGGGAGGTCGTTACGCAGATACGCAGTATTTT. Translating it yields CSASIGLAGGRYADTQYF.

For the CDR3, the DNA is TGTGCCAGCAGTTTCCGACTAGCGGGAGAACGGAAAAACATTCAGTACTTC. It translates to CASSFRLAGERKNIQYF. V gene TRBV6-9 combines with J gene TRBJ2-4; 12 nucleotides agree with TRBD2. Trimming took 4 bases from V and 4 from J; bases not matched to a gene: 8. CDR1 MNHGY and CDR2 SVAAGI come from the germline V gene. The CDR3 covers 17 residues.

The DNA for the CDR3 is TGCAGCGTTGTACTCGCAGGATCCCTTTTATACAATGAGCAGTTCTTC. The encoded protein is CSVVLAGSLLYNEQFF. The V and J genes are TRBV29-1 and TRBJ2-1; D call uncertain. V was cut by 4 bases and J by 4 bases, with 20 bases left in between. The germline CDR1 and CDR2 sequences are SQVTM and ANQGSEA. The CDR3 length is 16 residues.

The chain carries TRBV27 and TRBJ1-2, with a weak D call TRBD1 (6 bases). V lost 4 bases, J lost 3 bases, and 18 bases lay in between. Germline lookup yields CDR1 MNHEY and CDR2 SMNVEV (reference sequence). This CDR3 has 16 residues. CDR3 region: CASSSNQDREYYGYTF. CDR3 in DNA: TGTGCCAGCAGTTCAAACCAGGACAGAGAGTACTATGGCTACACCTTC.

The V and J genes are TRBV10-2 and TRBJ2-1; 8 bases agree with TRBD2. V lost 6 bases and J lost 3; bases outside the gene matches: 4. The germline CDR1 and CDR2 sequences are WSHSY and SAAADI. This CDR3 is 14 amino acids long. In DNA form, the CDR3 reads TGCGCCAGCAGCCCCGGGACTAGCTACAATGAGCAGTTCTTC. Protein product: CASSPGTSYNEQFF.

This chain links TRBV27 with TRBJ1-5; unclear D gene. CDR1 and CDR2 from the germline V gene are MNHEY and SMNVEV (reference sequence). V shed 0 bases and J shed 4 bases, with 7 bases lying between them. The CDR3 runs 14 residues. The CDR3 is CASSLSRTNQPQHF. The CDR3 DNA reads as TGTGCCAGCAGTTTATCAAGAACTAATCAGCCCCAGCATTTT.

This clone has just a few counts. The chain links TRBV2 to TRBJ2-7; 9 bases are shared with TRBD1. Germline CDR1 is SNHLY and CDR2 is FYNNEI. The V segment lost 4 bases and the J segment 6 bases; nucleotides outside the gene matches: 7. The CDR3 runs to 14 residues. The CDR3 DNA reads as TGTGCCAGCAGTGTCTGGACAGGGGCTGGCGAGCAGTACTTC. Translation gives CASSVWTGAGEQYF.

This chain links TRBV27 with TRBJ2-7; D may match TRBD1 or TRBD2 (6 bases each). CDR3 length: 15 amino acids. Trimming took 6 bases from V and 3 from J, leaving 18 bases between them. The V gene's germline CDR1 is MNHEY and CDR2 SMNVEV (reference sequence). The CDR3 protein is CASSLWGAGNYEQYF. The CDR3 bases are TGTGCCAGCAGCCTATGGGGGGCGGGAAACTACGAGCAGTACTTC.

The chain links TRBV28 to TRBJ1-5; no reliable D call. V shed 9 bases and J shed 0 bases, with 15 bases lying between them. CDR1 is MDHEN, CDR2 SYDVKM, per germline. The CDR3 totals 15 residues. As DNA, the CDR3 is TGTGCCAGTCTCCTGAGGCCGGATAGCAATCAGCCCCAGCATTTT. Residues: CASLLRPDSNQPQHF. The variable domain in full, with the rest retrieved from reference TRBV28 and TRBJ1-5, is DVKVTQSSRYLVKRTGEKVFLECVQDMDHENMFWYRQDPGLGLRLIYFSYDVKMKEKGDIPEGYSVSREKKERFSLILESASTNQTSMYLCASLLRPDSNQPQHFGDGTRLSIL.